This TCR beta chain was sequenced for a study of T-cell reconstitution after alpha-beta-depleted transplantation in children. Within the sample, this clonotype is medium-sized. The ends were cut back, 7 bases at V and 0 bases at J, with 9 bases in the middle. The CDR3 is 13 amino acids. The germline CDR1 and CDR2 sequences are MDHEN and SYDVKM. Using unique molecular identifiers, the investigators prepared the TCRbeta library. Each CDR3 protein gets one entry after TCRdb re-called the PCR reads with MiXCR. This repertoire shows about 6,100 distinct CDR3 sequences, 16% found once; its top ten account for roughly 14%.

This TCR derives from a boy aged 2 to 9 with acute lymphoblastic leukemia, due to receive a stem cell transplant. The sample consisted of PBMCs, taken before TCRalphabeta/CD19-depleted stem cell transplant. V gene TRBV28 combines with J gene TRBJ1-2, with D unresolved. The CDR3: CASKEGTNYGYTF. DNA for the CDR3: TGTGCCAGCAAGGAGGGTACTAACTATGGCTACACCTTC.